This T cell receptor (beta chain) was found in a study of blood T cells in healthy people across ages. A sample-barcoded 5' primer and a J-beta primer mix were used in a second PCR of roughly 6 to 12 cycles. Via MiXCR, TCRdb re-called the 5' RACE reads, giving one row per CDR3 protein. The table includes 1.5 million to 2 million distinct CDR3 sequences, 25% to 30% detected once. Peripheral blood samples of around 9.8 milliliters were drawn from each donor. Extracted total RNA amounted to at least 5 micrograms for each sample. This CDR3 has 14 residues. The V and J ends lost 6 bases and 1 base, in that order; junction bases with no gene match: 6. Germline lookup yields CDR1 SQVTM and CDR2 ANQGSEA. This clonotype has a handful of counts.

This sequence was found in a woman under 40 in good health. Sample: blood. V and J are TRBV29-1 and TRBJ2-5, with 9 nucleotides matching TRBD1. As DNA, the CDR3 is TGCAGCGTGGGACAGGGATCTATCCAAGAGACCCAGTACTTC. It translates to CSVGQGSIQETQYF. Variable domain in full (rest from reference TRBV29-1 and TRBJ2-5): SAVISQKPSRDICQRGTSLTIQCQVDSQVTMMFWYRQQPGQSLTLIATANQGSEATYESGFVIDKFPISRPNLTFSTLTVSNMSPEDSSIYLCSVGQGSIQETQYFGPGTRLLVL.